Below, 15 T cell receptor delta chains from the same sample are listed, as sequenced in a study of gamma-delta chains in newborns, infants, children. TCRdb ran CATT on the reads. This repertoire shows about 4,200 delta-chain clones, approximately 15% found once; its top ten account for over 6.5%. Sequenced input: blood. The source is a child who was a newborn, infant or young child, either healthy, febrile or measles-vaccinated (not recorded which).

By share of the sample, this clone is large. This rearrangement joins TRDV2 to TRDJ1; TRDD3 aligns across 9 bases. Trimming at V came to 3 bases and at J to 0 bases, leaving 10 bases not matched to a gene. Germline CDR1 and CDR2: GEAIGNYY and EKD. This CDR3 spans 17 amino acids. The chain's CDR3 is CACDGVGDNPDTDKLIF. Written as DNA, the CDR3 is TGTGCCTGTGACGGGGTGGGGGATAACCCTGACACCGATAAACTCATCTTT.

Only a few counts were recorded for this clone. This DNA translates differently at residue 3 from the TCRdb protein, which is that of a much larger clone; a read error is likely, and the protein shown is the DNA's own translation. This chain connects TRDV2 to TRDJ1, with 8 bases that match TRDD3. This CDR3 comprises 16 residues. Germline CDR1 is GEAIGNYY and CDR2 is EKD. The chain's CDR3 is CARDTVGGSYTDKLIF. CDR3 nucleotides: TGTGCCCGTGACACCGTTGGGGGATCCTACACCGATAAACTCATCTTT.

TRDV2 is the V gene, and the J gene was not called; no check of the table's D call, TRDD3, against the DNA was made. The length of the CDR3 is 16 residues. In germline, CDR1 is GEAIGNYY, CDR2 EKD. CDR3 DNA sequence: TGTGCCTTGGACACCGTGGGGGAGACTGGGACAGCACAAATCTTCTTT. Protein sequence: CALDTVGETGTAQIFF.

A few counts support this clone. The protein that TCRdb holds for this DNA derives from a much larger clone and differs from the translated DNA at residue 18, which likely indicates a read error; the protein shown here is translated from the DNA. In nucleotides, the CDR3 is TGTGCCTGTGACACCGTTAAGGTCGGGGGACCCAACCCCTCGTACACCGATAGACTCATCTTT. Encoded protein: CACDTVKVGGPNPSYTDRLIF. The chain links TRDV2 to TRDJ1, with D maybe TRDD3 (6 bases). This CDR3 is built from 21 residues. CDR1 and CDR2 (germline): GEAIGNYY, EKD.

In this sample, this clone is medium-sized. The same CDR3 also results from other DNA sequences found in this sample. This chain connects TRDV1 to TRDJ1, with 10 bases that match TRDD3. CDR3 length equals 16 residues. Germline-derived CDR1 and CDR2 are TSWWSYY and QGS. Trimming at V came to 5 bases and at J to 0 bases, leaving 6 bases not matched to a gene. CDR3: CALGPVLGDYTDKLIF. The CDR3, as DNA: TGTGCTCTTGGGCCCGTACTGGGGGATTACACCGATAAACTCATCTTT.

This clone counts as large. The sample has other DNA sequences that encode this CDR3 too. This chain connects TRDV2 to TRDJ1, with 8 bases lining up with TRDD3. Germline V gives CDR1 GEAIGNYY, CDR2 EKD. There are 17 residues in the CDR3. Trimming cost V 0 bases and J 2 bases; bases outside gene matches: 10. The CDR3 region is CACDTVSRGILTDKLIF. DNA for the CDR3: TGTGCCTGTGACACCGTCTCCCGGGGGATATTGACCGATAAACTCATCTTT.

This clone has only a few counts. The junction differs from germline at one of its ends, possibly a read error. The rearrangement links TRDV2 to TRDJ3; 7 bases line up with TRDD3. The CDR3 contains 20 residues. Per the germline V gene, CDR1 is GEAIGNYY and CDR2 is EKD. The CDR3 is CACDTASGGLSSWGTRQMFF. In DNA form, the CDR3 reads TGTGCCTGTGACACCGCATCTGGGGGTCTCAGCTCCTGGGGCACCCGACAGATGTTTTTC.

The V gene is TRDV1, the J gene TRDJ1; 8 nucleotides line up with TRDD3. No J segment appears in TCRdb, so it was assigned here by matching the sequence to germline. This CDR3 spans 19 amino acids. Germline values: CDR1 TSWWSYY, CDR2 QGS. The trim removed 1 base at V and 0 bases at J, leaving 13 bases unmatched. CDR3 in amino acids: CALGERTTTAGGDTDKLIF. The CDR3 region has the DNA TGTGCTCTTGGGGAACGTACCACTACGGCTGGGGGAGACACCGATAAACTCATCTTT.

With regard to this clone: The TCRdb record carries a much larger clone's protein, which differs from this DNA's translation at residue 7; a read error is the likely cause, and the protein listed here is the DNA translation. The chain employs TRDV2 and TRDJ1; TRDD3 agrees at 10 bases. Germline V gives CDR1 GEAIGNYY, CDR2 EKD. V lost 3 bases to trimming and J lost 1 base; unmatched junction nucleotides: 16. The CDR3 totals 19 residues. CDR3 protein: CACDPLSQGDTAATDKLIF. The CDR3 DNA is TGTGCCTGTGACCCTCTCAGTCAGGGGGATACGGCCGCCACCGATAAACTCATCTTT.

This clone showed up just a few times. The protein given by TCRdb reflects a much larger clone and differs at residue 6 from this DNA's translation, likely from a read error; the protein shown is the DNA's translation. The rearrangement joins TRDV2 to TRDJ1, with a weak D call TRDD3 (5 bases). Germline V lookup: CDR1 GEAIGNYY, CDR2 EKD. This CDR3 is built from 15 residues. Trimming shortened V by 3 bases and J by 1 base, and 14 bases separated the two germline ends. The DNA for the CDR3 is TGTGCCTGTGACGCCCCGGGGGTTTTCACCGATAAACTCATCTTT. Its translation is CACDAPGVFTDKLIF.

The chain is built from TRDV2 and TRDJ1; D possibly corresponds to TRDD3 (6 bases). This CDR3 has 16 amino acids. The germline V gene encodes CDR1 GEAIGNYY and CDR2 EKD. Trimming shortened V by 0 bases and J by 1 base, and 14 bases separated the two germline ends. CDR3: CACDTVGAKPTDKLIF. CDR3 DNA: TGTGCCTGTGACACCGTGGGGGCAAAACCCACCGATAAACTCATCTTT.

This clone was found a few times. A much larger clone lies a single base off, so this may be a read error. The V gene was left uncalled, and the J gene is TRDJ2; whether TRDD3, the table's D call, matches the DNA was not checked. The CDR3 length is 21 residues. The CDR3 reads CALGEPSRLPLGIPLTAQLFF. As DNA, the CDR3 is TGTGCTCTTGGGGAACCTTCCCGCCTTCCCTTGGGGATACCTCTGACAGCACAACTCTTCTTT.

In DNA form, the CDR3 reads TGTGCCTGTGACAACGTCCGCTGGGGGATGGAGTCGGACACCGATAAACTCATCTTT. It encodes CACDNVRWGMESDTDKLIF. This chain links TRDV2 with TRDJ1; 9 positions agree with TRDD3. The J gene, absent from TCRdb, was called here by matching the DNA to germline. With V trimmed by 2 bases and J by 0 bases, 15 bases remained unmatched. CDR1 and CDR2 (germline): GEAIGNYY, EKD. CDR3 size: 19 residues.

The V and J genes are TRDV2 and TRDJ1; 10 bases fit TRDD3. This CDR3 spans 18 amino acids. Germline loops: CDR1 GEAIGNYY, CDR2 EKD. The V and J ends lost 1 base and 0 bases, in that order; junction bases with no gene match: 10. The CDR3 spells CACDTLEGDTLHTDKLIF. DNA of the CDR3: TGTGCCTGTGACACTCTCGAGGGGGATACGCTCCACACCGATAAACTCATCTTT.

The chain links TRDV2 to TRDJ3; 11 nucleotides line up with TRDD3. The CDR3 loop spans 19 amino acids. V lost 0 bases to trimming and J lost 7 bases; unmatched junction nucleotides: 10. The V gene's germline CDR1 is GEAIGNYY and CDR2 EKD. The CDR3 protein is CACDTVVGDTKIDTRQMFF. In DNA form, the CDR3 reads TGTGCCTGTGACACCGTGGTGGGGGATACGAAAATTGACACCCGACAGATGTTTTTC.